This T cell receptor beta chain was profiled in a study of blood T cell repertoires in COVID-19. Study context: T cells, B-cell-depleted T cells, or PBMCs supplied cDNA or gDNA.

Profiling relied on immunoSEQ multiplex PCR, and the TCRdb table lists in-frame clones only, not all of them. There are fewer than 300,000 clones in the sample; about 90% occur only once, and 2% to 2.5% lies in the top ten. Trimming stripped 6 bases from V and 3 bases from J, with 11 bases between. The CDR3 loop spans 14 amino acids. The germline V gene encodes CDR1 LNHDA and CDR2 SQIVND (reference sequence). Specimen: peripheral blood. This clonotype originated in a woman aged 50 to 60 with acute or convalescent COVID-19. V and J are TRBV19 and TRBJ2-2, with D tentatively TRBD2 (6 bases). The CDR3 protein is CASRRERDTGELFF. Written as DNA, the CDR3 is TGTGCCAGTAGACGGGAGCGGGACACCGGGGAGCTGTTTTTT.